The clone carrying this TCR beta chain was detected ten times or more. Its antigen remains unidentified. Germline V gene lookup returns CDR1 MNHNS and CDR2 SASEGT. Trimming left V 6 bases short and J 5 bases short, with 16 bases between. The CDR3 is 15 residues long. Library construction for TCR beta used iRepertoire HTBI primers and Arm-PCR of CDR3 regions. TCRdb independently ran MiXCR on the multiplex PCR reads; one entry per CDR3 protein. The sample holds 500,000 or so distinct CDR3 sequences, 15% to 20% seen once. Sample time point: newly diagnosed GD, antithyroid drugs for less than 3 months. The TCR library used RNA extracted from PBMCs. The data were taken from a study of regulatory T cells in long-lasting Graves disease. Study-wide results and caveats: Whereas new patients shared about a thousand public clonotypes, persistent patients shared more, at 2,500 to 3,500. TRBV28, TRBJ1-2 and TRBJ2-5 were favored in persistent disease.

A further study also used this sample, focusing on T cells in Graves' hyperthyroidism and ophthalmopathy. This second report adds: Criteria for exclusion of patients were uncontrolled infection, other autoimmune disease, pregnancy or lactation. Blood samples included most of the expanded thyroid clonotypes exceeding 0.001.

Specimen: peripheral blood mononuclear cells (PBMCs), collected at new diagnosis, from a patient treated with antithyroid drugs. The receptor's source is a woman aged 35 to 59 with Graves disease. The chain uses TRBV6-1 and TRBJ1-4; no definite D call. The CDR3 bases are TGTGCCAGCAGCCTCGTCCCCCGAGGGAATGAAAAACTGTTTTTT. Translation gives CASSLVPRGNEKLFF.